Sequencing of this TCR beta chain was carried out in a study of T cell responses to AZD1222 COVID-19 vaccine. The study's findings and limits: Vaccination with two AZD1222 doses was followed by a rise in Spike-specific TCR breadth and depth.

Trimming took 4 bases from V and 3 from J; bases not matched to a gene: 4. The CDR3 covers 16 residues. Germline CDR1 reads KGHDR; CDR2 reads SFDVKD. Data came from immunoSEQ multiplex PCR; TCRdb stores just in-frame clones and leaves some out. Of approximately 110,000 clones in the sample, roughly 86% were seen once. This clone has just one count. Its cognate antigen is unknown. The same CDR3 arises from other DNA sequences in this sample as well. The sequence came from an adult in good health. This sample comprised peripheral blood, obtained on day 0 of AZD1222 vaccination. The genes are TRBV24-1 and TRBJ2-3, with TRBD2 identical over 12 bases. DNA for the CDR3: TGTGCCACCAGTGACCCGGGGACTAGCGGGACAGATACGCAGTATTTT. This encodes CATSDPGTSGTDTQYF.